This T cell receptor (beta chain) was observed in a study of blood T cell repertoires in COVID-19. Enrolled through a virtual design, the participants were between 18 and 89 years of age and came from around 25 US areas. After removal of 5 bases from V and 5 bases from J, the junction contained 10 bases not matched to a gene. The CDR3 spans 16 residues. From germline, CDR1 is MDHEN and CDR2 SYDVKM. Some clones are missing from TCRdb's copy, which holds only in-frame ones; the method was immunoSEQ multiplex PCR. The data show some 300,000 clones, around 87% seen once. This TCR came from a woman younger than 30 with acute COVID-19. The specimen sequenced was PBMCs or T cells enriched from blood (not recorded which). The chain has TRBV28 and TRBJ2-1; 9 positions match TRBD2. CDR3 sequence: CASSVAAGGSHNEQFF. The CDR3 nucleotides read TGTGCCAGCAGTGTCGCGGCGGGAGGGTCGCACAATGAGCAGTTCTTC.